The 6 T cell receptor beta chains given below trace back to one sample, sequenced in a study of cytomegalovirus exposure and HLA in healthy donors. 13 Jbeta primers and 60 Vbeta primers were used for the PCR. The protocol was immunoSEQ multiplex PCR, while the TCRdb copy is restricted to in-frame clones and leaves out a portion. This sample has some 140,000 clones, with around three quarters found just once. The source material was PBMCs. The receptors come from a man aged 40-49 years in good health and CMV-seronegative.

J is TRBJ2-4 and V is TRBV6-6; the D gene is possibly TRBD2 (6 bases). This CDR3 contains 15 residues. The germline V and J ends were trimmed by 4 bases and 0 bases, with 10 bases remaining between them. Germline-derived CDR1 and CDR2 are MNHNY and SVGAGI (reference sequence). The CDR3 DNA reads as TGTGCCAGCAGTTCCATGGGACTAGCCAAAAACATTCAGTACTTC. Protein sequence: CASSSMGLAKNIQYF.

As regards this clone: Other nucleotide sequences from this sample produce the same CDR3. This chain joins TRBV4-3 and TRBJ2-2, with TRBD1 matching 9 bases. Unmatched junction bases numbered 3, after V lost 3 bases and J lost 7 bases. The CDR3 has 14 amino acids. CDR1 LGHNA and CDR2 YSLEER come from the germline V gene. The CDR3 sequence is CASSHGTGSGELFF. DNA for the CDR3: TGCGCCAGCAGCCATGGGACAGGGAGCGGGGAGCTGTTTTTT.

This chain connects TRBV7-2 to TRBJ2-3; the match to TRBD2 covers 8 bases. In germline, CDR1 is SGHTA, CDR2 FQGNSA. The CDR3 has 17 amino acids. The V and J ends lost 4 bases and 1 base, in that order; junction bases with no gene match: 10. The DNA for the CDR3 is TGTGCCAGCAGCTCCCGACTAGCCGGGGGGGGCACAGATACGCAGTATTTT. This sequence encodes CASSSRLAGGGTDTQYF.

The CDR3 DNA is TGTGCCAGCAGAGGACAGGGTGACTCACCCCTCCACTTT. This gives the protein CASRGQGDSPLHF. The chain carries TRBV6-4 and TRBJ1-6; 8 bases map to TRBD1. The germline CDR1 and CDR2 sequences are MRHNA and SNTAGT. The ends lost 6 bases at V and 10 bases at J; junction bases unmatched: 5. This CDR3 spans 13 amino acids.

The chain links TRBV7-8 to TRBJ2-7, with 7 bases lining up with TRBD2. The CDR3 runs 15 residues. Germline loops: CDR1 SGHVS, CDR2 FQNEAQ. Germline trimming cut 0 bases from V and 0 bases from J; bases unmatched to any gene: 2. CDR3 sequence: CASSLASGASYEQYF. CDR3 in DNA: TGTGCCAGCAGCTTAGCGAGCGGGGCCTCCTACGAGCAGTACTTC.

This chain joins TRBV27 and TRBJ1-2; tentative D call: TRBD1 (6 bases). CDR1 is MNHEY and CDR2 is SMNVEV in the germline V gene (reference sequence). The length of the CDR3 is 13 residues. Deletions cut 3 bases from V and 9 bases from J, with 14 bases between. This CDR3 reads CASSFRITGSYTF. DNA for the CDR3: TGTGCCAGCAGTTTCCGAATTACAGGGAGCTACACCTTC.